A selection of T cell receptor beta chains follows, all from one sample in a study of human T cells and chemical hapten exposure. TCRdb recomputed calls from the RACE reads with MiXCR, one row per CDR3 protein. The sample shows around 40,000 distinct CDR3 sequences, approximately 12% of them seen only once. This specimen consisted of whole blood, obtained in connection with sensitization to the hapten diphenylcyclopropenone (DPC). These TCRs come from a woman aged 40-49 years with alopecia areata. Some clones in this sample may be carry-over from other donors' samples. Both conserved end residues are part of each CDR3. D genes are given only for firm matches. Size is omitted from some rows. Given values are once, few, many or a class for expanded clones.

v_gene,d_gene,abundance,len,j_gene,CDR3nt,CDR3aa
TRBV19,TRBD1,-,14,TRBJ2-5,TGTGCCAGTAGTCGACAGGGGGGTCCAGAGACCCAGTACTTC,CASSRQGGPETQYF
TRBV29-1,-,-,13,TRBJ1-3,TGCAGCGTCGTCAGTCTCTCTGGAAACACCATATATTTT,CSVVSLSGNTIYF
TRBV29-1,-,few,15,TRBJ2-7,TGCAGCGTTCGACACGGAGGGATCGGCTCCTACGAGCAGTACTTC,CSVRHGGIGSYEQYF
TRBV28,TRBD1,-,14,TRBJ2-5,TGTGCCAGCAGTTCGCCGGGACAGGGTGAGACCCAGTACTTC,CASSSPGQGETQYF
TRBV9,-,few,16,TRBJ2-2,TGTGCCAGCAGCGTAGCCCCCCAAAGGGACACCGGGGAGCTGTTTTTT,CASSVAPQRDTGELFF
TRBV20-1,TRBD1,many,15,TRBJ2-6,TGCAGTGCTAGGGACAGGCACTCTGGGGCCAACGTCCTGACTTTC,CSARDRHSGANVLTF
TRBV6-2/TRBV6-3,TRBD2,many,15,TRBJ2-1,TGTGCCAGCAGTTACTCCGATGGGGGAGGGGATGAGCAGTTCTTC,CASSYSDGGGDEQFF
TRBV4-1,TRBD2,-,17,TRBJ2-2,TGCGCCAGCAGCCAAGATTTCTCTAGCGGGGTATCCGGGGAGCTGTTTTTT,CASSQDFSSGVSGELFF
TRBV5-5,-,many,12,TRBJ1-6,TGTGCCAGCAGCTTAGGCAATTCACCCCTCCACTTT,CASSLGNSPLHF
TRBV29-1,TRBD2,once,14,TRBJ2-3,TGCAGCGTCGCCCAGCGGGGGACCACAGATACGCAGTATTTT,CSVAQRGTTDTQYF
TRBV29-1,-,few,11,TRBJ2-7,TGCAGCGTTGAAAGCGGCCGCGAGCAGTACTTC,CSVESGREQYF
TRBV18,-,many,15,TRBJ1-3,TGTGCCAGCTCACTACAGGGCTCCACTGGAAACACCATATATTTT,CASSLQGSTGNTIYF
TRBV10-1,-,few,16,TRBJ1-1,TGCGCCAGCATTCGGTCCGCAAAACAGGGTGGCACTGAAGCTTTCTTT,CASIRSAKQGGTEAFF
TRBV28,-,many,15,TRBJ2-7,TGTGCCAGCAGACCGGGACACATCCTGTCCTACGAGCAGTACTTC,CASRPGHILSYEQYF
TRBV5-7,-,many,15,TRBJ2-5,TGTGCCAGCAGCTTGTCCGGGACGGTACAAGAGACCCAGTACTTC,CASSLSGTVQETQYF
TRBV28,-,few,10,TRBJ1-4,TGTGCCAGCAAGAGTGAAAAACTGTTTTTT,CASKSEKLFF
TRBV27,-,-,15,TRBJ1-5,TGTGCCAGCAGTTTATCAGGGCATAGCAATCAGCCCCAGCATTTT,CASSLSGHSNQPQHF
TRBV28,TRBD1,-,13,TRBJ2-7,TGTGCCAGCAGTAGGACAGGTCGATACGAGCAGTACTTC,CASSRTGRYEQYF
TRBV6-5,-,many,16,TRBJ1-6,TGTGCCAGCAGTTACTCGACGATGGGACGGAATTCACCCCTCCACTTT,CASSYSTMGRNSPLHF
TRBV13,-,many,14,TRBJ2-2,TGTGCCAGCAGCACGGGCCAGAACACCGGGGAGCTGTTTTTT,CASSTGQNTGELFF
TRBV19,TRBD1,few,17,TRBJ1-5,TGTGCCACAAGGGACAGGGGTGGCGGAGGGGGCAATCAGCCCCAGCATTTT,CATRDRGGGGGNQPQHF
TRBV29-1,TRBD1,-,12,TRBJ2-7,TGCAGCGTCAGGGGGGACAGGTACGAGCAGTACTTC,CSVRGDRYEQYF
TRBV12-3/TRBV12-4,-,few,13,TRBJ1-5,TGTGCCAGCAGTCTCACTACAAATCAGCCCCAGCATTTT,CASSLTTNQPQHF
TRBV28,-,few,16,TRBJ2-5,TGTGCCAGCAGTTCCCAGGTCCTGGGCTGGGGAGAGACCCAGTACTTC,CASSSQVLGWGETQYF
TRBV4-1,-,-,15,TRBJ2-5,TGCGCCAGCAGCCAAGATCACGCGGGTGCTGAGACCCAGTACTTC,CASSQDHAGAETQYF
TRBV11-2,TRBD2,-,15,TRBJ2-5,TGTGCCAGCAGCCTGGGACTAGCGGGGCAAGAGACCCAGTACTTC,CASSLGLAGQETQYF
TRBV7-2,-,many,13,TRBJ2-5,TGTGCCAGCAGCTTAGGGGAAAGAGAGACCCAGTACTTC,CASSLGERETQYF
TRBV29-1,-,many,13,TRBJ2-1,TGCAGCGTTGAAGGTGCAGCCTACAATGAGCAGTTCTTC,CSVEGAAYNEQFF
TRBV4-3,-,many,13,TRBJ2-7,TGCGCCAGCAGCCAAGACCCCACCTACGAGCAGTACTTC,CASSQDPTYEQYF
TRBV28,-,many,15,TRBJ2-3,TGTGCCAGCAGCCCCCCTAGGCCTAGCACAGATACGCAGTATTTT,CASSPPRPSTDTQYF
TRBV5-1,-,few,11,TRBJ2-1,TGCGCCAGCAGCTGGAACAATGAGCAGTTCTTC,CASSWNNEQFF
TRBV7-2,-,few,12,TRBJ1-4,TGTGCCAGCAGCTCGGCGGGGGAAAAACTGTTTTTT,CASSSAGEKLFF
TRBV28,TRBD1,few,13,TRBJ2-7,TGTGCCAGCAGTTACGGACAGGGCTACGAGCAGTACTTC,CASSYGQGYEQYF
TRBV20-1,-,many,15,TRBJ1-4,TGCAGTGCTACAAGTTTCGGGGCAACTAATGAAAAACTGTTTTTT,CSATSFGATNEKLFF
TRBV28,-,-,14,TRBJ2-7,TGTGCCAGCAGACCGGGACACCACTCCTACGAGCAGTACTTC,CASRPGHHSYEQYF
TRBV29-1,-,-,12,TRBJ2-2,TGCAGCACCCACCCGAACACCGGGGAGCTGTTTTTT,CSTHPNTGELFF
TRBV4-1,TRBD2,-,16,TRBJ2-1,TGCGCCAGCAGCCAAGAGCTCGCTAGCGGGAGGTGGGAGCAGTTCTTC,CASSQELASGRWEQFF